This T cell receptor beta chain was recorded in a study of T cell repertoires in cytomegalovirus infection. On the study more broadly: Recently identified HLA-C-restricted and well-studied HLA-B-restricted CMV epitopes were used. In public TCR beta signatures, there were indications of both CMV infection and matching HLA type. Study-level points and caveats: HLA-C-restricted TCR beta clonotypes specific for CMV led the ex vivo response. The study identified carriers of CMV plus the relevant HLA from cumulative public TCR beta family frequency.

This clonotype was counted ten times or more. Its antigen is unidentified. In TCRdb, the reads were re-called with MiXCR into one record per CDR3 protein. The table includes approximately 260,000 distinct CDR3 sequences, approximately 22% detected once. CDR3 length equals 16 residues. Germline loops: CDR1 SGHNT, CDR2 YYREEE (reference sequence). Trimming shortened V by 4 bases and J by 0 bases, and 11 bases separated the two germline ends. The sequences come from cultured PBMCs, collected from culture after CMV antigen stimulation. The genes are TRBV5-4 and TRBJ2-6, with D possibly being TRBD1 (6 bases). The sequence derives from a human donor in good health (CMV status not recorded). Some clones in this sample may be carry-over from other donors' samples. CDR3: CASSPGTPSGANVLTF. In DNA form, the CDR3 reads TGTGCCAGCAGCCCCGGGACACCCTCTGGGGCCAACGTCCTGACTTTC.